These T cell receptor beta chains were read from a single sample in a study of blood T cell repertoires in COVID-19. Assay used: immunoSEQ multiplex PCR; TCRdb lists only in-frame clones, some missing. Of 430,000 or so clones listed, about 90% are singletons. The sample taken for sequencing was peripheral blood. These receptors were collected from a man younger than 35 with COVID-19, enrolled during active disease. CDR3s include the opening cysteine and the closing phenylalanine or tryptophan. D genes are given only for firm matches. Size tells how often a clone was seen (once, few, many) or the class of an expanded clone, and some rows leave it out.

j_call: TRBJ2-5; clone_size: .; cdr3_length: 16; v_call: TRBV4-1; d_call: .; cdr3_aa: CASSQDPVDYGWTQYF; cdr3_nt: TGCGCCAGCAGCCAAGATCCTGTCGACTATGGGTGGACCCAGTACTTC
j_call: TRBJ2-3; clone_size: .; cdr3_length: 16; v_call: TRBV6-5; d_call: .; cdr3_aa: CASSYVQGRISGTQYF; cdr3_nt: TGTGCCAGCAGTTATGTGCAGGGGCGTATTTCGGGTACGCAGTATTTT
j_call: TRBJ2-1; clone_size: .; cdr3_length: 15; v_call: TRBV5-4; d_call: TRBD1; cdr3_aa: CASSLDRGRQNEQFF; cdr3_nt: TGTGCCAGCAGCCTGGACAGGGGGCGCCAGAATGAGCAGTTCTTC
j_call: TRBJ2-2; clone_size: .; cdr3_length: 14; v_call: TRBV7-2; d_call: TRBD2; cdr3_aa: CASSLGGITGELFF; cdr3_nt: TGTGCCAGCAGCTTGGGGGGGATCACCGGGGAGCTGTTTTTT
j_call: TRBJ1-2; clone_size: .; cdr3_length: 12; v_call: TRBV2; d_call: .; cdr3_aa: CASSEQGWGYTF; cdr3_nt: TGTGCCAGCAGTGAACAGGGTTGGGGCTACACCTTC
j_call: TRBJ1-1; clone_size: .; cdr3_length: 13; v_call: TRBV5-6; d_call: TRBD1; cdr3_aa: CASSFAGGTEAFF; cdr3_nt: TGTGCCAGCAGCTTCGCAGGGGGCACTGAAGCTTTCTTT
j_call: TRBJ2-3; clone_size: .; cdr3_length: 13; v_call: TRBV24-1; d_call: .; cdr3_aa: CATRDSGADTQYF; cdr3_nt: TGTGCCACTCGGGATAGCGGCGCAGATACGCAGTATTTT
j_call: TRBJ1-1; clone_size: .; cdr3_length: 14; v_call: TRBV7-8; d_call: TRBD1; cdr3_aa: CASSPRDRAAEAFF; cdr3_nt: TGTGCCAGCAGCCCTAGGGACAGGGCCGCTGAAGCTTTCTTT
j_call: TRBJ1-6; clone_size: .; cdr3_length: 15; v_call: TRBV27; d_call: TRBD1; cdr3_aa: CASSPRQGAISPLHF; cdr3_nt: TGTGCCAGCAGTCCACGACAGGGGGCGATTTCACCCCTCCACTTT
j_call: TRBJ2-3; clone_size: .; cdr3_length: 13; v_call: TRBV10-1; d_call: .; cdr3_aa: CASSDGATDTQYF; cdr3_nt: TGCGCCAGCAGTGATGGGGCCACAGATACGCAGTATTTT
j_call: TRBJ2-7; clone_size: .; cdr3_length: 13; v_call: TRBV6-6; d_call: .; cdr3_aa: CASSLAPDYEQYF; cdr3_nt: TGTGCCAGCAGTTTAGCCCCCGACTACGAGCAGTACTTC
j_call: TRBJ2-3; clone_size: .; cdr3_length: 14; v_call: TRBV29-1; d_call: TRBD2; cdr3_aa: CSVLLAGSTDTQYF; cdr3_nt: TGCAGCGTGCTACTAGCGGGAAGCACAGATACGCAGTATTTT
j_call: TRBJ2-7; clone_size: .; cdr3_length: 16; v_call: TRBV27; d_call: TRBD2; cdr3_aa: CASSFGGLAGYYEQYF; cdr3_nt: TGTGCCAGCAGTTTTGGGGGACTAGCGGGATACTACGAGCAGTACTTC
j_call: TRBJ2-7; clone_size: .; cdr3_length: 17; v_call: TRBV10-3; d_call: TRBD2; cdr3_aa: CAISAGTSGRSSYEQYF; cdr3_nt: TGTGCCATCAGTGCCGGGACTAGCGGGAGAAGCTCCTACGAGCAGTACTTC
j_call: TRBJ2-7; clone_size: .; cdr3_length: 15; v_call: TRBV5-1; d_call: TRBD1; cdr3_aa: CASSFSAGGSYEQYF; cdr3_nt: TGCGCCAGCAGCTTTTCGGCAGGGGGAAGTTACGAGCAGTACTTC
j_call: TRBJ1-6; clone_size: .; cdr3_length: 15; v_call: TRBV5-1; d_call: TRBD1; cdr3_aa: CASSLGQGSHSPLHF; cdr3_nt: TGCGCCAGCAGCTTAGGACAGGGATCGCATTCACCCCTCCACTTT
j_call: TRBJ1-1; clone_size: .; cdr3_length: 13; v_call: TRBV7-3; d_call: .; cdr3_aa: CASSLEIYSEAFF; cdr3_nt: TGTGCCAGCAGCTTAGAAATTTACTCTGAAGCTTTCTTT
j_call: TRBJ2-5; clone_size: .; cdr3_length: 14; v_call: TRBV16; d_call: .; cdr3_aa: CASSQSTGRETQYF; cdr3_nt: TGTGCCAGCAGCCAATCAACAGGGAGAGAGACCCAGTACTTC
j_call: TRBJ1-2; clone_size: .; cdr3_length: 13; v_call: TRBV3-1/TRBV3-2; d_call: .; cdr3_aa: CASSQVTGHGYTF; cdr3_nt: TGTGCCAGCAGCCAAGTAACCGGTCATGGCTACACCTTC
j_call: TRBJ1-1; clone_size: .; cdr3_length: 15; v_call: TRBV5-1; d_call: .; cdr3_aa: CASSLGQIMNTEAFF; cdr3_nt: TGCGCCAGCAGCTTGGGACAAATTATGAACACTGAAGCTTTCTTT
j_call: TRBJ2-3; clone_size: once; cdr3_length: 18; v_call: TRBV11-2; d_call: TRBD1; cdr3_aa: CASRGMGRDRGFTDTQYF; cdr3_nt: TGTGCCAGTAGGGGCATGGGGAGGGACAGGGGTTTCACAGATACGCAGTATTTT
j_call: TRBJ2-5; clone_size: .; cdr3_length: 19; v_call: TRBV2; d_call: TRBD1; cdr3_aa: CASREGGQGRSLLQETQYF; cdr3_nt: TGTGCCAGCAGGGAAGGGGGACAGGGGAGATCACTACTACAAGAGACCCAGTACTTC
j_call: TRBJ1-6; clone_size: .; cdr3_length: 16; v_call: TRBV27; d_call: .; cdr3_aa: CASSPTGTRYNSPLHF; cdr3_nt: TGTGCCAGCAGTCCAACCGGGACAAGATATAATTCACCCCTCCACTTT
j_call: TRBJ2-2; clone_size: .; cdr3_length: 16; v_call: TRBV7-2; d_call: .; cdr3_aa: CASTGKQGTNTGELFF; cdr3_nt: TGTGCCAGCACCGGTAAACAGGGCACGAACACCGGGGAGCTGTTTTTT
j_call: TRBJ2-2; clone_size: .; cdr3_length: 11; v_call: TRBV2; d_call: .; cdr3_aa: CASRRSRELFF; cdr3_nt: TGTGCCAGCCGCCGGTCCCGGGAGCTGTTTTTT
j_call: TRBJ1-1; clone_size: .; cdr3_length: 14; v_call: TRBV28; d_call: .; cdr3_aa: CASSKRTGDTEAFF; cdr3_nt: TGTGCCAGCAGTAAAAGGACGGGGGACACTGAAGCTTTCTTT
j_call: TRBJ2-1; clone_size: once; cdr3_length: 15; v_call: TRBV18; d_call: .; cdr3_aa: CASQRDRGGSNEQFF; cdr3_nt: TGTGCCAGTCAACGAGACAGAGGTGGTAGCAATGAGCAGTTCTTC
j_call: TRBJ2-1; clone_size: .; cdr3_length: 15; v_call: TRBV9; d_call: TRBD2; cdr3_aa: CASSVRVAGGVEQFF; cdr3_nt: TGTGCCAGCAGCGTGAGAGTAGCGGGAGGGGTCGAGCAGTTCTTC
j_call: TRBJ1-2; clone_size: .; cdr3_length: 13; v_call: TRBV4-2; d_call: TRBD1; cdr3_aa: CASSVGQLYGYTF; cdr3_nt: TGTGCCAGCAGCGTGGGACAGCTCTATGGCTACACCTTC
j_call: TRBJ1-1; clone_size: .; cdr3_length: 9; v_call: TRBV20-1; d_call: .; cdr3_aa: CSPGLPPFF; cdr3_nt: TGCAGCCCCGGGTTGCCCCCTTTCTTT
j_call: TRBJ2-1; clone_size: .; cdr3_length: 18; v_call: TRBV9; d_call: TRBD1; cdr3_aa: CASSMGQGVSAGYNEQFF; cdr3_nt: TGTGCCAGCAGCATGGGACAGGGGGTTTCGGCCGGCTACAATGAGCAGTTCTTC
j_call: TRBJ2-3; clone_size: .; cdr3_length: 16; v_call: TRBV24-1; d_call: TRBD2; cdr3_aa: CATSVPTVAGGNTQYF; cdr3_nt: TGTGCCACCAGTGTCCCCACGGTAGCGGGAGGAAATACGCAGTATTTT
j_call: TRBJ2-7; clone_size: .; cdr3_length: 15; v_call: TRBV19; d_call: .; cdr3_aa: CASRKGHLLDVEQYF; cdr3_nt: TGTGCCAGTAGGAAGGGACACCTGTTGGATGTCGAGCAGTACTTC
j_call: TRBJ2-2; clone_size: .; cdr3_length: 17; v_call: TRBV5-1; d_call: TRBD2; cdr3_aa: CASSWGLAGANTGELFF; cdr3_nt: TGCGCCAGCAGCTGGGGACTAGCGGGAGCGAACACCGGGGAGCTGTTTTTT
j_call: TRBJ1-6; clone_size: .; cdr3_length: 16; v_call: TRBV4-1; d_call: .; cdr3_aa: CASSQGQGIRNSPLHF; cdr3_nt: TGCGCCAGCAGCCAGGGTCAGGGTATCCGTAATTCACCCCTCCACTTT
j_call: TRBJ2-3; clone_size: .; cdr3_length: 15; v_call: TRBV2; d_call: .; cdr3_aa: CASSEASGYTDTQYF; cdr3_nt: TGTGCCAGCAGTGAAGCGTCAGGATACACAGATACGCAGTATTTT
j_call: TRBJ2-5; clone_size: .; cdr3_length: 14; v_call: TRBV29-1; d_call: .; cdr3_aa: CSVGFVLAHETQYF; cdr3_nt: TGCAGCGTTGGTTTTGTACTAGCCCACGAGACCCAGTACTTC
j_call: TRBJ2-5; clone_size: .; cdr3_length: 17; v_call: TRBV5-6; d_call: TRBD2; cdr3_aa: CASSSLWAGGIREDQYF; cdr3_nt: TGTGCCAGCAGCTCCCTTTGGGCGGGAGGGATTCGGGAGGACCAGTACTTC
j_call: TRBJ2-1; clone_size: .; cdr3_length: 13; v_call: TRBV11-2; d_call: .; cdr3_aa: CASRYSGWNEQFF; cdr3_nt: TGTGCCAGCAGGTATTCGGGGTGGAATGAGCAGTTCTTC
j_call: TRBJ2-2; clone_size: .; cdr3_length: 17; v_call: TRBV10-1; d_call: TRBD1; cdr3_aa: CASSELGADRENGELFF; cdr3_nt: TGCGCCAGCAGTGAGTTGGGGGCGGACAGGGAGAACGGGGAGCTGTTTTTT
j_call: TRBJ2-7; clone_size: .; cdr3_length: 15; v_call: TRBV20-1; d_call: TRBD2; cdr3_aa: CSASPLSGSAYEQYF; cdr3_nt: TGCAGTGCTAGTCCTCTTAGCGGGAGTGCCTACGAGCAGTACTTC
j_call: TRBJ2-2; clone_size: .; cdr3_length: 16; v_call: TRBV5-1; d_call: .; cdr3_aa: CASSLFEGYSTGELFF; cdr3_nt: TGCGCCAGCAGCTTGTTCGAGGGATATAGCACCGGGGAGCTGTTTTTT